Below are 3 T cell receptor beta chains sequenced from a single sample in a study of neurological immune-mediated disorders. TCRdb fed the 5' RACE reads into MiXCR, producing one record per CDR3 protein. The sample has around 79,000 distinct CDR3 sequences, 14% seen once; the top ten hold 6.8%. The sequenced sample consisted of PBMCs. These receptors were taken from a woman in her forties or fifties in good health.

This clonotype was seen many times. CDR3 in amino acids: CASGVGESAEKLFF. The CDR3 DNA reads TGCGCCAGCGGAGTCGGGGAGTCAGCCGAAAAACTGTTTTTT. The gene calls are TRBV5-1 and TRBJ1-4, with D hard to call. V shed 7 bases and J shed 8 bases, with 18 bases lying between them. There are 14 residues in the CDR3. The germline gives CDR1 SGHRS, CDR2 YFSETQ.

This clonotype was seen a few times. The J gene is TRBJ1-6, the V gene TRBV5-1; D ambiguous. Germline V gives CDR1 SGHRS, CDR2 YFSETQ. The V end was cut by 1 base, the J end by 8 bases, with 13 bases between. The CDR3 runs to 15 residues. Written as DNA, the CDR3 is TGCGCCAGCAGCTTGAACGACCCGAGAGATTCACCCCTCCACTTT. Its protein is CASSLNDPRDSPLHF.

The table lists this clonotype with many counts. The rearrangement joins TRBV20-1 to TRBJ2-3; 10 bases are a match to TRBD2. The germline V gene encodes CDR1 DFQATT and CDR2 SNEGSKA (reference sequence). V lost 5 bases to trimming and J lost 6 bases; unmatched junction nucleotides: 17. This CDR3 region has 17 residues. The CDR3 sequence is CSAQPRVRLAGVDTQYF. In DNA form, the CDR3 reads TGCAGTGCTCAACCCCGAGTGAGGCTAGCGGGAGTGGATACGCAGTATTTT.